The rows below give T cell receptor beta chains drawn from one sample of a study of CD8 T cells in ankylosing spondylitis. MiXCR was run by TCRdb on the 5' RACE reads, yielding one entry per CDR3 protein. Counted here are around 340,000 distinct CDR3 sequences, roughly 15% occurring once; the ten biggest clones make up roughly 1.1%. Sequencing was carried out using blood, either unsorted or a sorted T cell fraction (not recorded which). The receptors derive from a male donor with ankylosing spondylitis or in good health (not recorded which). The CDR3 runs from the conserved cysteine through the conserved F or W. A D gene is named only where the DNA matches it firmly. Expanded clones are given a class, and other clones once, few, many or no size at all.

TRBD1 | TRBJ2-7 | TRBV5-1 | - | CASSPGVMGQTEQYF | TGCGCCAGCAGCCCCGGGGTGATGGGACAGACCGAGCAGTACTTC
- | TRBJ1-1 | TRBV29-1 | few | CSVERRNTEAFF | TGCAGCGTTGAGAGGAGGAACACTGAAGCTTTCTTT
- | TRBJ2-4 | TRBV7-2 | - | CASSSDRNIQYF | TGTGCCAGCAGCTCCGATAGGAACATTCAGTACTTC
- | TRBJ2-1 | TRBV12-3/TRBV12-4 | few | CASSLEGGNDEQFF | TGTGCCAGCAGTTTAGAAGGGGGTAACGATGAGCAGTTCTTC
- | TRBJ1-1 | TRBV10-1 | few | CASSERDTEAFF | TGCGCCAGCAGTGAGCGGGACACTGAAGCTTTCTTT
- | TRBJ1-3 | TRBV7-8 | - | CASSLGTLQSSGNTIYF | TGTGCCAGCAGCTTAGGAACCCTCCAGTCCTCTGGAAACACCATATATTTT
TRBD2 | TRBJ2-1 | TRBV5-4 | - | CASSTPRSLAGGYNEQFF | TGTGCCAGCAGCACGCCCCGGTCACTAGCGGGGGGATACAATGAGCAGTTCTTC
- | TRBJ1-1 | TRBV7-9 | - | CASSLGLSEAFF | TGTGCCAGCAGCTTGGGGCTTTCTGAAGCTTTCTTT
TRBD1 | TRBJ2-7 | TRBV12-3/TRBV12-4 | few | CASSSSGQGFVYEQYF | TGTGCCAGCAGTTCCTCCGGACAGGGTTTCGTATACGAGCAGTACTTC
- | TRBJ1-1 | TRBV12-3/TRBV12-4 | many | CASSFTTEAFF | TGTGCCAGCAGTTTTACCACTGAAGCTTTCTTT
TRBD2 | TRBJ2-3 | TRBV5-1 | - | CASSDPGGPDTQYF | TGCGCCAGCAGCGACCCGGGAGGGCCAGATACGCAGTATTTT
- | TRBJ1-1 | TRBV21-1 | many | CASTLWGPQGNTEAFF | TGTGCCAGCACCCTCTGGGGCCCCCAAGGTAACACTGAAGCTTTCTTT
TRBD2 | TRBJ2-1 | TRBV24-1 | few | CATSDPTSGDYNEQFF | TGTGCCACCAGTGACCCAACTAGCGGGGACTACAATGAGCAGTTCTTC
- | TRBJ2-2 | TRBV20-1 | - | CSARGYQEAGTGELFF | TGCAGTGCTAGAGGGTATCAGGAGGCGGGAACCGGGGAGCTGTTTTTT
- | TRBJ1-2 | TRBV3-1 | - | CASSQDGLGADGYTF | TGTGCCAGCAGCCAAGATGGGTTAGGTGCGGATGGCTACACCTTC
- | TRBJ1-3 | TRBV12-3/TRBV12-4 | - | CASSLTVSGNTIYF | TGTGCCAGCAGTTTGACAGTCTCTGGAAACACCATATATTTT
- | TRBJ1-2 | TRBV6-6 | many | CASSSREGGYTF | TGTGCCAGCAGTTCAAGGGAAGGCGGCTACACCTTC
TRBD1 | TRBJ1-1 | TRBV5-1 | few | CASSQQGREAFF | TGCGCCAGCAGCCAACAGGGGAGGGAGGCTTTCTTT
TRBD1 | TRBJ2-7 | TRBV6-1 | few | CASRADRSPHYEQYF | TGTGCCAGCAGGGCGGACAGGAGCCCCCACTACGAGCAGTACTTC
- | TRBJ2-7 | TRBV28 | - | CASSPDYFYEQYF | TGTGCCAGCAGCCCGGACTACTTCTACGAGCAGTACTTC
- | TRBJ2-7 | TRBV10-2 | few | CASSIEQVYEQYF | TGCGCCAGCAGTATAGAGCAGGTTTACGAGCAGTACTTC
- | TRBJ1-2 | TRBV6-1 | few | CASSEPQGNYGYTF | TGTGCCAGCAGTGAACCTCAGGGAAACTATGGCTACACCTTC
TRBD2 | TRBJ2-7 | TRBV27 | - | CASSLSSGSGIYEQYF | TGTGCCAGCAGTTTATCGTCGGGTAGCGGGATATACGAGCAGTACTTC
- | TRBJ2-5 | TRBV5-6 | few | CASSFSPGPRETQYF | TGTGCCAGCAGCTTTTCGCCGGGGCCGAGGGAGACCCAGTACTTC
- | TRBJ1-5 | TRBV20-1 | many | CSASRSGYSNQPQHF | TGCAGTGCTAGCCGCAGCGGGTATAGCAATCAGCCCCAGCATTTT
- | TRBJ1-1 | TRBV6-1 | few | CASSDHPGSEAFF | TGTGCCAGCAGTGATCACCCAGGATCTGAAGCTTTCTTT
TRBD1 | TRBJ1-5 | TRBV20-1 | few | CSASGQGIGQPQHF | TGCAGTGCTTCGGGACAGGGGATTGGTCAGCCCCAGCATTTT
TRBD2 | TRBJ2-7 | TRBV4-1 | few | CASSQAELAGGRYF | TGCGCCAGCAGCCAAGCGGAACTAGCGGGAGGTCGGTACTTC
- | TRBJ2-1 | TRBV11-2 | few | CASSLDPGNEQFF | TGTGCCAGCAGCTTAGACCCTGGCAATGAGCAGTTCTTC
TRBD2 | TRBJ2-1 | TRBV6-1 | few | CASTPQLAGGNEQFF | TGTGCCAGCACCCCCCAGCTAGCGGGGGGCAATGAGCAGTTCTTC
- | TRBJ2-7 | TRBV5-1 | few | CASRAAFSYEQYF | TGCGCCAGCAGGGCGGCATTCTCCTACGAGCAGTACTTC
TRBD2 | TRBJ2-5 | TRBV6-1 | - | CASTEAGAERETQYF | TGTGCCAGCACTGAAGCGGGAGCGGAGAGAGAGACCCAGTACTTC
TRBD1 | TRBJ1-2 | TRBV5-1 | - | CASSLGQEVYGYTF | TGCGCCAGCAGTCTCGGACAGGAAGTCTATGGCTACACCTTC
TRBD1 | TRBJ2-7 | TRBV15 | - | CATSAHRGEKYF | TGTGCCACCAGCGCCCACAGGGGGGAGAAGTACTTC
- | TRBJ2-5 | TRBV7-2 | few | CASSPLGGQETQYF | TGTGCCAGCAGCCCCTTGGGAGGACAAGAGACCCAGTACTTC
TRBD2 | TRBJ2-7 | TRBV5-4 | - | CASSPGLAGGSSYEQYF | TGTGCCAGCAGCCCAGGACTAGCGGGAGGGAGCTCCTACGAGCAGTACTTC
TRBD2 | TRBJ2-7 | TRBV29-1 | many | CSVPTSGRVTYEQYF | TGCAGCGTTCCCACTAGCGGGAGGGTCACCTACGAGCAGTACTTC
- | TRBJ2-1 | TRBV5-4 | few | CASRRSGADYNEQFF | TGTGCCAGCCGACGATCGGGGGCTGATTACAATGAGCAGTTCTTC
- | TRBJ2-1 | TRBV10-2 | few | CASSESSSGAYNEQFF | TGCGCCAGCAGTGAGTCGAGCAGCGGAGCTTACAATGAGCAGTTCTTC
- | TRBJ2-1 | TRBV5-1 | many | CASSLVADSYNEQFF | TGCGCCAGCAGCTTAGTAGCGGACTCCTACAATGAGCAGTTCTTC
- | TRBJ2-7 | TRBV3-1 | - | CASSQVHGTDEQYF | TGTGCCAGCAGCCAAGTCCACGGGACCGACGAGCAGTACTTC
TRBD2 | TRBJ2-1 | TRBV6-1 | - | CASTWTSGGAGEQFF | TGTGCCAGCACCTGGACTAGCGGGGGGGCCGGTGAGCAGTTCTTC